The rows below give T cell receptor beta chains drawn from one sample of a study of response to subunit inactivated influenza vaccine. MiXCR, run by TCRdb on the RT-PCR reads, gives a single entry per CDR3 protein. Of some 600,000 distinct CDR3 sequences in the sample, 12% to 15% were seen once. Sample: PBMCs from blood, taken 14 to 15 days before vaccination. These receptors were collected from a man between 45 and 60 years old who received an inactivated influenza vaccine. Both conserved end residues are part of each CDR3. Size is omitted from some rows. Given values are once, few, many or a class for expanded clones.

>many|TRBJ2-3|TRBV7-2
CASSLGTSRAADTQYF
>.|TRBJ1-5|TRBV12-3/TRBV12-4
CASGTGANQPQHF
>.|TRBJ2-1|TRBV4-1
CASSPGGRIHEQFF
>few|TRBJ2-5|TRBV25-1
CASSETLQETQYF
>few|TRBJ2-7|TRBV20-1
CSGDRGDEQYF
>few|TRBJ2-5|TRBV7-2
CASSVTSGQETQYF
>.|TRBJ2-5|TRBV7-9
CASSLVGAPQETQYF
>.|TRBJ2-2|TRBV4-3
CASSPGTLGPGELFF
>.|TRBJ1-5|TRBV28
CASRLQGYNHPQHF
>few|TRBJ1-1|TRBV11-2
CASSVSRNTEAFF
>.|TRBJ2-7|TRBV5-1
CASSHNLGTGAGEQYF
>.|TRBJ2-7|TRBV6-2/TRBV6-3
CASSLAGKPVKQYF
>few|TRBJ2-2|TRBV6-5
CASSSPPGQGITGELFF
>many|TRBJ2-1|TRBV7-2
CASSLGQVSYNEQFF
>.|TRBJ1-3|TRBV5-6
CASSRANTIYF
>few|TRBJ1-1|TRBV28
CASSLFGGPGTEAFF
>.|TRBJ2-1|TRBV2
CASSEALRGQQFF
>.|TRBJ1-6|TRBV29-1
CSVRQGAPNSPLHF
>few|TRBJ2-1|TRBV29-1
CSVRTGGDNEQFF
>few|TRBJ1-1|TRBV20-1
CSAHPAGIAEAFF
>.|TRBJ2-3|TRBV30
CAWSSGTSVDTDTQYF
>few|TRBJ2-7|TRBV20-1
CSAVGQSSYEQYF
>few|TRBJ1-1|TRBV6-2/TRBV6-3
CASSRLQGVGRNTEAFF
>.|TRBJ2-6|TRBV20-1
CSASPTGRSGANVLTF
>many|TRBJ2-3|TRBV4-2
CASSQDQLAGADTQYF
>few|TRBJ2-4|TRBV20-1
CSASRTGKNIQYF
>.|TRBJ2-5|TRBV29-1
CSVYPTLGTDQETQYF
>few|TRBJ2-3|TRBV2
CASSLRTGADTQYF
>many|TRBJ2-3|TRBV7-8
CASSFTPETGGYYDTQYF
>few|TRBJ2-5|TRBV24-1
CATSRTRSETQYF
>.|TRBJ2-2|TRBV7-2
CASSRTRLGHTGELFF
>many|TRBJ2-1|TRBV4-2
CASSQGKRGSTLYNEQFF
>many|TRBJ2-1|TRBV5-6
CASSLMVEHANEWQFF
>few|TRBJ2-1|TRBV6-2/TRBV6-3
CASTRTRTHDNEQFF
>few|TRBJ2-3|TRBV4-2
CASSQDVLAGTDTQYF
>.|TRBJ1-6|TRBV28
CATLEGGYSPLHF
>many|TRBJ2-5|TRBV5-1
CASSVSGEETQYF